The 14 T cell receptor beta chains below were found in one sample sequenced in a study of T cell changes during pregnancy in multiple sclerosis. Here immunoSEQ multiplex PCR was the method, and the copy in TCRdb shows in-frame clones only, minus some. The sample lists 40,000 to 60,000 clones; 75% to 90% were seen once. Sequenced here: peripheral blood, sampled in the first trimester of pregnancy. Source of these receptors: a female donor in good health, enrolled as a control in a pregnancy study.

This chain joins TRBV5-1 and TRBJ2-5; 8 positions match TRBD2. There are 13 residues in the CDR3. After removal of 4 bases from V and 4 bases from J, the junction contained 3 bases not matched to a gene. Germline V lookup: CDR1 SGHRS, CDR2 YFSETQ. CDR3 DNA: TGCGCCAGCAGCATCCTAGCGGGAGAGACCCAGTACTTC. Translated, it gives CASSILAGETQYF. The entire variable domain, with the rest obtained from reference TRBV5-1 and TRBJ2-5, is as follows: KAGVTQTPRYLIKTRGQQVTLSCSPISGHRSVSWYQQTPGQGLQFLFEYFSETQRNKGNFPGRFSGRQFSNSRSEMNVSTLELGDSALYLCASSILAGETQYFGPGTRLLVL.

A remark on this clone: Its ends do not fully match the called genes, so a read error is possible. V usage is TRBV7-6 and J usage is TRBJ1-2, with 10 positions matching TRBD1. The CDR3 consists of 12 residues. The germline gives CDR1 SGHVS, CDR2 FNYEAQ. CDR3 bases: TGTGCCAGCAGCAATGACAGGGGGCGCTATACCTTC. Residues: CASSNDRGRYTF.

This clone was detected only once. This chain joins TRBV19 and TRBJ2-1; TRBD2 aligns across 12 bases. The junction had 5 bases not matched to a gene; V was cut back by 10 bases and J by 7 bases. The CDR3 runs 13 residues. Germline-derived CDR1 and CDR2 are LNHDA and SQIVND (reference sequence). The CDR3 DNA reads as TGTGCCACCCGGACTAGCGGGAAGAATGAGCAGTTCTTC. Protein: CATRTSGKNEQFF.

The DNA for the CDR3 is TGCAGCGTTGAACTTCAGGGGCCCGGGGGCACAGATACGCAGTATTTT. Its protein is CSVELQGPGGTDTQYF. The chain has TRBV29-1 and TRBJ2-3; D may be TRBD1 (6 bases). The CDR3 consists of 16 residues. Germline V lookup: CDR1 SQVTM, CDR2 ANQGSEA. The V gene lost 2 bases and the J gene lost 1 base, with 16 bases spanning the gap.

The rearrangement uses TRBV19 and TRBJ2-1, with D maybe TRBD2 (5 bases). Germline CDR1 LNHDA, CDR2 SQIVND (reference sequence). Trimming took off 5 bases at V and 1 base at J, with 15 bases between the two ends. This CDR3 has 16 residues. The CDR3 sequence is CASSPRGSRSYNEQFF. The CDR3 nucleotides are TGTGCCAGTAGTCCTCGGGGTAGCCGATCCTACAATGAGCAGTTCTTC.

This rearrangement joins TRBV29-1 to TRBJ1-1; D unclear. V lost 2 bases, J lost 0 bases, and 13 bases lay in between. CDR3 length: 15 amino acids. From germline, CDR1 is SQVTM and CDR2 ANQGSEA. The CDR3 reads CSVESRQAMNTEAFF. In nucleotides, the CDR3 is TGCAGCGTTGAAAGCCGTCAGGCCATGAACACTGAAGCTTTCTTT.

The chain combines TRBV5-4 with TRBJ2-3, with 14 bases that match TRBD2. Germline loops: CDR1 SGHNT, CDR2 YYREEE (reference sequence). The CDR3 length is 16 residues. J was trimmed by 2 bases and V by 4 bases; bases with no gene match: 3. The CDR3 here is CASSPGLAGATDTQYF. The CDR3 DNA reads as TGTGCCAGCAGCCCGGGACTAGCGGGGGCCACAGATACGCAGTATTTT.

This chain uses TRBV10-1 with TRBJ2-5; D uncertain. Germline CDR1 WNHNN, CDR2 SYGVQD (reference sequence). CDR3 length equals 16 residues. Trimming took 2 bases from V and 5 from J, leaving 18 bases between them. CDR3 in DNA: TGCGCCAGCAGTGAGGCCTCCGGCCCAGGCACCGAGACCCAGTACTTC. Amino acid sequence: CASSEASGPGTETQYF.

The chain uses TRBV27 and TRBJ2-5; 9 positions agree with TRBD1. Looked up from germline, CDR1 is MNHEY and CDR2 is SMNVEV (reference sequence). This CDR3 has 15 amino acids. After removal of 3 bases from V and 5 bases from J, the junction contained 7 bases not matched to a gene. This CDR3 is CASSLIQGAMETQYF. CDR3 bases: TGTGCCAGCAGTTTGATACAGGGGGCGATGGAGACCCAGTACTTC.

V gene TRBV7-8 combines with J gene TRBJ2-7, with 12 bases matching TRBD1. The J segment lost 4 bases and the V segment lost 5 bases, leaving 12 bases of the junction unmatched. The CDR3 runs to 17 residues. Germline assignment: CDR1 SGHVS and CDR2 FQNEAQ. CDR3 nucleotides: TGTGCCAGCAGCCGGGGGACAGGGGGCGCCTCGGGGTACGAGCAGTACTTC. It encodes CASSRGTGGASGYEQYF. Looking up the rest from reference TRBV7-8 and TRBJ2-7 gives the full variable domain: GAGVSQSPRYKVAKRGQDVALRCDPISGHVSLFWYQQALGQGPEFLTYFQNEAQLDKSGLPSDRFFAERPEGSVSTLKIQRTQQEDSAVYLCASSRGTGGASGYEQYFGPGTRLTVT.

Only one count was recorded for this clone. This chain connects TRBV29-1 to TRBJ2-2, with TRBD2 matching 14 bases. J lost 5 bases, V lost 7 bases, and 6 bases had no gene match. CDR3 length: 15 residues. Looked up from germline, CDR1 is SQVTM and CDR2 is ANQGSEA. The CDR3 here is CSAAGLAGGTGELFF. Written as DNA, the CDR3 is TGCAGCGCGGCTGGACTAGCGGGAGGAACCGGGGAGCTGTTTTTT.

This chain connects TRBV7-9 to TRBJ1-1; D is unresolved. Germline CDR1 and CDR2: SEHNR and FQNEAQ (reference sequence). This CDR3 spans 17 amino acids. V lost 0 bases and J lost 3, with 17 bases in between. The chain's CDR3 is CASSLATKAARDTEAFF. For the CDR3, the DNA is TGTGCCAGCAGCTTAGCGACCAAGGCCGCGAGGGACACTGAAGCTTTCTTT.

As DNA, the CDR3 is TGTGCCAGCAGTACAGGGGGGGGCCTCTATCAGCCCCAGCATTTT. Encoded protein: CASSTGGGLYQPQHF. The chain employs TRBV28 and TRBJ1-5; TRBD1 matches 8 bases. The V segment lost 5 bases and the J segment 5 bases; nucleotides outside the gene matches: 8. The CDR3 covers 15 residues. CDR1 and CDR2 from the germline V gene are MDHEN and SYDVKM.

The CDR3 region is CATSRDHAGQGGEKLFF. The CDR3 coding sequence is TGTGCCACCAGCAGAGATCATGCAGGGCAGGGTGGGGAAAAACTGTTTTTT. This rearrangement joins TRBV15 to TRBJ1-4; tentative D call: TRBD1 (5 bases). The germline V and J ends were trimmed by 0 bases and 8 bases, with 19 bases remaining between them. CDR1 and CDR2 (germline): LNHNV, YYDKDF (reference sequence). There are 17 residues in the CDR3. Full variable domain (remainder filled in from reference TRBV15 and TRBJ1-4): DAMVIQNPRYQVTQFGKPVTLSCSQTLNHNVMYWYQQKSSQAPKLLFHYYDKDFNNEADTPDNFQSRRPNTSFCFLDIRSPGLGDTAMYLCATSRDHAGQGGEKLFFGSGTQLSVL.